The source of this T cell receptor (beta chain) is a study of OX40 agonist ivuxolimab in advanced cancers. Looking at the study overall: A mean age of 60 years, range roughly 23 to 85, was recorded, and roughly 80% were male. Study conclusions and caveats: Among the least clonally expanded were partial responders at 0.1-3.0 mg/kg. Low normalized T-cell clonal expansion was also seen in some nonresponders.

Clones were sequenced by immunoSEQ multiplex PCR, and TCRdb holds only the in-frame ones, with some missing. The table has tens of thousands of clones, over 75% seen once. Turning to this clone: Its antigen is unknown.

Blood sampling took place at baseline, cycle 4 day 1, and cycle 7 day 1. The specimen comprised CD4+ or CD8+ T cells sorted from blood, sampled in a trial of the OX40 agonist ivuxolimab. This sequence originates from an adult with an advanced solid tumor such as melanoma, head and neck, liver or kidney cancer.

The chain's CDR3 is CASSTAWANEKLFF. The CDR3 coding sequence is TGTGCCAGCAGCACCGCCTGGGCTAATGAAAAACTGTTTTTT. The chain carries TRBV5-6 and TRBJ1-4, with unresolved D. The CDR3 totals 14 residues. Germline V gene lookup returns CDR1 SGHDT and CDR2 YYEEEE. V lost 4 bases, J lost 3 bases, and 10 bases lay in between.